These 4 T cell receptor beta chains share one sample of origin, sequenced in a study of CD8 T cells in Susac syndrome. Random hexamers served to reverse transcribe roughly 0.45 to 1 ug RNA. TCRdb passed the immunoSEQ multiplex PCR reads through MiXCR, listing each CDR3 protein once. Here the sample spans around 180,000 distinct CDR3 sequences, around 94% being singletons. Sequenced input: CD4+ T cells from PBMCs. Source of these receptors: a human donor with Susac syndrome.

This sequence joins TRBV20-1 and TRBJ2-2; D unresolved. V was shortened by 3 bases and J by 0 bases, with 5 bases between the two germline ends. The germline gives CDR1 DFQATT, CDR2 SNEGSKA (reference sequence). The CDR3 is made up of 13 amino acids. The CDR3 sequence: CSASHPNTGELFF. DNA of the CDR3: TGCAGTGCTAGCCACCCGAACACCGGGGAGCTGTTTTTT.

The chain links TRBV11-2 to TRBJ2-7, with a tentative D call TRBD1 (5 bases). This CDR3 comprises 12 residues. The ends were cut back, 5 bases at V and 4 bases at J, with 9 bases in the middle. Germline V gene sequence: CDR1 SGHAT, CDR2 FQNNGV. As DNA, the CDR3 is TGTGCCAGCAGCACGACAGTGTACGAGCAGTACTTC. Translation: CASSTTVYEQYF.

The gene calls are TRBV2 and TRBJ2-7; D gene uncertain. The CDR3 loop spans 13 amino acids. Trimming left V 5 bases short and J 2 bases short, with 10 bases between. Per germline, CDR1 SNHLY and CDR2 FYNNEI. Here the CDR3 reads CASSQGFPYEQYF. DNA for the CDR3: TGTGCCAGCAGTCAAGGATTTCCCTACGAGCAGTACTTC.

The CDR3 nucleotides are TGTGCCAGCTCGCCGCGACAGCTCATGAACACTGAAGCTTTCTTT. Amino acids: CASSPRQLMNTEAFF. This chain links TRBV18 with TRBJ1-1, with D possibly being TRBD1 (5 bases). Trimming left V 6 bases short and J 0 bases short, with 14 bases between. Per germline, CDR1 KGHSH and CDR2 LQKENI. CDR3 length: 15 residues.